This T cell receptor (beta chain) was observed in a study of cytomegalovirus exposure and HLA in healthy donors. The ends were cut back, 5 bases at V and 0 bases at J, with 7 bases in the middle. The germline CDR1 and CDR2 sequences are SGHTA and FQGNSA. The CDR3 runs to 13 residues. It was with 60 Vbeta and 13 Jbeta primers that the PCR ran. In the study's own analysis: In a later analysis, some 80 million unique TCR beta chains included roughly 11 million shared by two or more donors. The repertoire was sequenced with immunoSEQ multiplex PCR; TCRdb's copy has only in-frame clones and lacks some. V, J and clone size were drawn from that table, and D and trimming were deduced from the DNA. Of about 190,000 clones listed, roughly 74% are singletons. On this clone: The antigen is undetermined.

Notes on the study in general: By HLA locus, TCR association rates varied in a later analysis, with DRB1 showing the most and HLA-C the fewest. Earlier analysis found most TCR beta V segments productive about 87% or about 30% of the time.

This sequence joins TRBV7-2 and TRBJ1-1; D not resolved. The specimen was PBMCs. The receptor was derived from a woman in her 30s in good health and CMV-seropositive. The CDR3 bases are TGTGCCAGCAGCCGTCAGGTGAACACTGAAGCTTTCTTT. Translation: CASSRQVNTEAFF.